The clone carrying this TCR beta chain was detected a few times. The length of the CDR3 is 16 residues. Between the trimmed V and J ends, which lost 3 bases and 8 bases, there was a span of 17 bases. Germline V gives CDR1 MGHDK, CDR2 SYGVNS. This record comes from a study of blood T cells in healthy people across ages. Next came a second PCR, run for about 7 to 12 cycles, which used a sample-barcoded 5' primer along with a J-beta primer mix. MiXCR, applied by TCRdb to the 5' RACE reads, yields one record per CDR3 protein. The sample lists about 1.6 million distinct CDR3 sequences, approximately 32% occurring once.

Sequenced material: blood. This clonotype was obtained from a woman aged 30 to 39 in good health. The chain recombines TRBV25-1 with TRBJ1-6; tentatively, D is TRBD1 (5 bases). The CDR3 protein is CASSDGPGTMDSPLHF. CDR3 sequence (DNA): TGTGCCAGCAGTGATGGTCCAGGGACCATGGATTCACCCCTCCACTTT.